These 15 T cell receptor beta chains came from one sample sequenced in a study of shared clonotypes between healthy human individuals. Repertoires were generated with immunoSEQ multiplex PCR, while TCRdb's copy carries only in-frame clones and drops some. The profile shows about 2.4 million clones, approximately 94% of them singletons. The sample comprised naive CD4+ T cells sorted from blood. Subset indicated: CD45RA+ positively selected. Every receptor here comes from a young man in good health.

The chain recombines TRBV19 with TRBJ1-3, with unresolved D. The CDR3 covers 13 residues. Trimming took 3 bases from V and 4 from J, leaving 7 bases between them. Germline CDR1 is LNHDA and CDR2 is SQIVND (reference sequence). Here the CDR3 reads CASSIRVGNTIYF. DNA for the CDR3: TGTGCCAGTAGTATCCGGGTGGGAAACACCATATATTTT.

The rearrangement joins TRBV7-9 to TRBJ1-4; D is perhaps TRBD1 (5 bases). Germline-derived CDR1 and CDR2 are SEHNR and FQNEAQ (reference sequence). CDR3 length: 15 amino acids. V lost 2 bases to trimming and J lost 3 bases, with 10 bases between them. This CDR3 reads CASSLSGPANEKLFF. CDR3 in DNA: TGTGCCAGCAGCTTATCGGGACCGGCTAATGAAAAACTGTTTTTT.

Only one count was recorded for this clone. The chain is built from TRBV6-6 and TRBJ1-3; D remains ambiguous. The V end was cut by 5 bases, the J end by 4 bases, with 12 bases between. In germline, CDR1 is MNHNY, CDR2 SVGAGI (reference sequence). The CDR3 sequence is 14 residues long. The CDR3 region has the DNA TGTGCCAGCAGTCCCGGGTGGGCAGGAAACACCATATATTTT. Protein product: CASSPGWAGNTIYF.

The chain joins TRBV7-8 to TRBJ2-7; the match to TRBD1 covers 8 bases. From germline, CDR1 is SGHVS and CDR2 FQNEAQ. The CDR3 spans 16 residues. Unmatched junction bases numbered 12, after V lost 5 bases and J lost 3 bases. The CDR3, as DNA: TGTGCCAGCAGCCTTATGACAGGGGCCTTGTACTACGAGCAGTACTTC. Its translation is CASSLMTGALYYEQYF.

Concerning this clone itself: Other DNA sequences in this sample translate to the same CDR3. The V and J genes are TRBV5-6 and TRBJ1-3; D gene uncertain. Germline V lookup: CDR1 SGHDT, CDR2 YYEEEE. The CDR3 has 13 amino acids. The V and J ends lost 4 bases and 0 bases respectively, with 5 bases between them. CDR3 nucleotide sequence: TGTGCCAGCAGCCTGGACTCTGGAAACACCATATATTTT. The encoded protein is CASSLDSGNTIYF.

V usage is TRBV5-1 and J usage is TRBJ1-1; TRBD1 aligns across 9 bases. V lost 4 bases to trimming and J lost 4 bases; unmatched junction nucleotides: 8. Germline CDR1 and CDR2: SGHRS and YFSETQ. The CDR3 has 15 residues. The CDR3 reads CASSLGDRAFTEAFF. The CDR3 DNA reads as TGCGCCAGCAGCCTAGGGGACAGGGCTTTCACTGAAGCTTTCTTT.

This clone was detected once. CDR3 protein: CASSFPLTGANVLTF. DNA for the CDR3: TGTGCCAGCAGCTTCCCGCTAACTGGGGCCAACGTCCTGACTTTC. The rearrangement uses TRBV5-8 and TRBJ2-6; D remains unclear. Trimming stripped 2 bases from V and 2 bases from J, with 8 bases between. This CDR3 is 15 amino acids long. Germline lookup yields CDR1 SGHTS and CDR2 YDEGEE.

The chain employs TRBV10-3 and TRBJ2-2, with TRBD1 matching over 10 bases. In germline, CDR1 is ENHRY, CDR2 SYGVKD. The CDR3 is made up of 15 amino acids. V gave up 2 bases and J gave up 6 bases; unmatched junction bases: 3. The CDR3 sequence: CAISEIGQGAGELFF. The CDR3 DNA reads as TGTGCCATCAGTGAGATCGGACAGGGGGCCGGGGAGCTGTTTTTT.

The genes are TRBV18 and TRBJ1-2; TRBD1 agrees at 10 bases. Per the germline V gene, CDR1 is KGHSH and CDR2 is LQKENI. The CDR3 runs to 15 residues. With V trimmed by 2 bases and J by 2 bases, 2 bases remained unmatched. The CDR3 region has the DNA TGTGCCAGCTCACCAGGGACAGGGGCGAACTATGGCTACACCTTC. Translated, it gives CASSPGTGANYGYTF.

This chain joins TRBV9 and TRBJ1-2; a weak D match, TRBD1 (5 bases). CDR3 size: 15 residues. V gave up 0 bases and J gave up 3 bases, with 12 bases separating them. Germline CDR1 SGDLS, CDR2 YYNGEE. The CDR3 DNA follows: TGTGCCAGCAGCGTAGTGGGGGTGGAGCACTATGGCTACACCTTC. Its translation is CASSVVGVEHYGYTF.

The chain carries TRBV25-1 and TRBJ1-2; no clear D gene. This CDR3 comprises 12 residues. Germline values: CDR1 MGHDK, CDR2 SYGVNS. V lost 7 bases and J 2 bases, leaving 8 bases between the germline ends. The CDR3 DNA reads as TGTGCCAGCACAGCCGGAAACTATGGCTACACCTTC. Its protein product is CASTAGNYGYTF.

J is TRBJ2-7 and V is TRBV7-9; no definite D call. Germline V gives CDR1 SEHNR, CDR2 FQNEAQ (reference sequence). The CDR3 spans 14 residues. V was cut by 1 base and J by 1 base, with 8 bases left in between. The CDR3 loop is CASSLGRNSYEQYF. The CDR3 DNA follows: TGTGCCAGCAGCTTAGGGCGGAATTCCTACGAGCAGTACTTC.

The chain employs TRBV9 and TRBJ2-1, with no clear D. The V end was cut by 2 bases, the J end by 0 bases, with 9 bases between. CDR3 size: 15 residues. Germline V gene lookup returns CDR1 SGDLS and CDR2 YYNGEE. CDR3: CASSVMESSYNEQFF. CDR3 in DNA: TGTGCCAGCAGCGTGATGGAGAGCTCCTACAATGAGCAGTTCTTC.

As concerns this clone: Other nucleotide sequences in the sample specify the same CDR3. The chain combines TRBV6-5 with TRBJ2-3; D might be TRBD2 (5 bases). Germline CDR1 reads MNHEY; CDR2 reads SVGAGI. Trimming cost V 3 bases and J 6 bases, with 7 bases left between them. The CDR3 has 12 amino acids. CDR3 sequence: CASSYPGDTQYF. CDR3 sequence (DNA): TGTGCCAGCAGTTATCCGGGGGATACGCAGTATTTT.

V gene TRBV7-2 combines with J gene TRBJ2-6; 9 bases agree with TRBD1. Trimming cost V 5 bases and J 0 bases; bases outside gene matches: 8. Germline V gene lookup returns CDR1 SGHTA and CDR2 FQGNSA. The CDR3 extends over 18 amino acids. The CDR3 region is CASSQGQGRGSGANVLTF. The CDR3 DNA is TGTGCCAGCAGCCAGGGACAGGGAAGGGGCTCTGGGGCCAACGTCCTGACTTTC.